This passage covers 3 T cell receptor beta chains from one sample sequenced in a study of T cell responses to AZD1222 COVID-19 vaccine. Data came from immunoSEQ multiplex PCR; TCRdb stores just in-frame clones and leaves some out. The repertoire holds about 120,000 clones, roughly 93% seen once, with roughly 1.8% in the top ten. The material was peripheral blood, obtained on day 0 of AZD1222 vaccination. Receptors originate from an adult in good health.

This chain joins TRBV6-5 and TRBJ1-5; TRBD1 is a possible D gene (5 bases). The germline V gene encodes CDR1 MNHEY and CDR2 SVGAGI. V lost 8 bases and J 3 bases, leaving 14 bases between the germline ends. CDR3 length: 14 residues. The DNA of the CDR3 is TGTGCCAGCTCTCCAGGGACCCTCAATCAGCCCCAGCATTTT. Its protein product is CASSPGTLNQPQHF.

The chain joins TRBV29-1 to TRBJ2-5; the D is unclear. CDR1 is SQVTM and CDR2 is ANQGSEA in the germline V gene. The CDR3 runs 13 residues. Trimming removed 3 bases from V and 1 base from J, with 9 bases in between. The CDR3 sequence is CSVDRTSQETQYF. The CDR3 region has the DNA TGCAGCGTTGACCGGACGTCCCAAGAGACCCAGTACTTC.

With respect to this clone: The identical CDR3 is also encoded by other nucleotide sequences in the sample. As DNA, the CDR3 is TGTGCCAGCAGTTTGGGATATGGCTACACCTTC. This encodes CASSLGYGYTF. The chain couples TRBV12-3 or TRBV12-4 to TRBJ1-2; D gene unclear. V lost 3 bases, J lost 5 bases, and 4 bases lay in between. The CDR3 length is 11 residues.